These 10 T cell receptor beta chains originate from one sample sequenced in a study of blood T cell repertoires in COVID-19. Assay used: immunoSEQ multiplex PCR; TCRdb lists only in-frame clones, some missing. The sample shows more than 110,000 clones, approximately 80% of them seen only once. The source material was PBMCs or T cells enriched from blood (not recorded which). Receptors were obtained from a woman in her late teens or twenties who had been exposed to COVID-19.

The chain carries TRBV19 and TRBJ2-7, with D tentatively TRBD1 (5 bases). V lost 11 bases to trimming and J lost 4 bases, with 24 bases between them. From germline, CDR1 is LNHDA and CDR2 SQIVND (reference sequence). This CDR3 spans 15 amino acids. The CDR3 loop is CAGVERFRETYEQYF. The CDR3 DNA follows: TGTGCCGGAGTAGAAAGGTTCAGGGAAACTTACGAGCAGTACTTC.

The rearrangement links TRBV19 to TRBJ2-3; D is possibly TRBD2 (7 bases). From germline, CDR1 is LNHDA and CDR2 SQIVND (reference sequence). Trimming shortened V by 9 bases and J by 0 bases, and 10 bases separated the two germline ends. The CDR3 covers 13 residues. The DNA for the CDR3 is TGTGCCAGGGGGGGGGCAAGCACAGATACGCAGTATTTT. It translates to CARGGASTDTQYF.

At least ten counts were recorded for this clone. The gene calls are TRBV6-4 and TRBJ1-1; no clear D. Deletions cut 4 bases from V and 1 base from J, with 10 bases between. The CDR3 runs 14 residues. Germline CDR1 is MRHNA and CDR2 is SNTAGT. CDR3 coding DNA: TGTGCCAGCAGTGCCAGGCCCCAGAACACTGAAGCTTTCTTT. This encodes CASSARPQNTEAFF.

The V gene is TRBV11-2, the J gene TRBJ2-6; D possibly corresponds to TRBD1 (6 bases). This CDR3 spans 17 amino acids. Germline assignment: CDR1 SGHAT and CDR2 FQNNGV. The ends were cut back, 3 bases at V and 4 bases at J, with 16 bases in the middle. CDR3 in DNA: TGTGCCAGCAGCTTTTCCCCAGGGGTGGAGGGGGCCAACGTCCTGACTTTC. Translation: CASSFSPGVEGANVLTF.

The V and J genes are TRBV7-9 and TRBJ2-7, with unresolved D. Trimming removed 5 bases at V and 3 bases at J, with 11 bases between. Germline V lookup: CDR1 SEHNR, CDR2 FQNEAQ (reference sequence). The CDR3 spans 13 residues. The CDR3 region is CASSQSPIYEQYF. The DNA of the CDR3 is TGTGCCAGCAGCCAATCCCCAATCTACGAGCAGTACTTC.

The chain carries TRBV10-1 and TRBJ2-7, with D possibly matching TRBD1 (5 bases). The germline CDR1 and CDR2 sequences are WNHNN and SYGVQD (reference sequence). The CDR3 has 12 amino acids. V was cut by 6 bases and J by 2 bases, with 8 bases left in between. The CDR3 loop reads CASSQGAYEQYF. DNA of the CDR3: TGCGCCAGCAGCCAGGGCGCCTACGAGCAGTACTTC.

This clone was counted a few times. An end of the junction does not agree with germline; a read error may underlie this. CDR3 region: CASSQEVGTSGARDF. DNA for the CDR3: TGTGCCAGCAGCCAGGAGGTAGGGACTAGCGGGGCGAGGGACTTC. The chain couples TRBV5-4 to TRBJ2-4; TRBD2 matches 13 bases. This CDR3 region has 15 residues. CDR1 is SGHNT, CDR2 YYREEE, per germline (reference sequence). Combining the CDR3 with reference TRBV5-4 and TRBJ2-4 gives the whole variable domain ETGVTQSPTHLIKTRGQQVTLRCSSQSGHNTVSWYQQALGQGPQFIFQYYREEENGRGNFPPRFSGLQFPNYSSELNVNALELDDSALYLCASSQEVGTSGARDFGAGTRLSVL.

This chain connects TRBV28 to TRBJ1-1; weak D call: TRBD1 (6 bases). From germline, CDR1 is MDHEN and CDR2 SYDVKM. The CDR3 sequence is 15 residues long. Trimming removed 0 bases at V and 5 bases at J, with 13 bases between. The CDR3 coding sequence is TGTGCCAGCAGTTTATGGCAGGGGAGAGCGACTGAAGCTTTCTTT. Encoded protein: CASSLWQGRATEAFF.

V usage is TRBV7-2 and J usage is TRBJ1-2; 7 bases align to TRBD1. Germline CDR1 SGHTA, CDR2 FQGNSA. J gave up 1 base and V 5 bases, and 7 bases lay outside the gene matches. This CDR3 has 15 amino acids. CDR3 amino acids: CASSLTGQVNYGYTF. CDR3 sequence (DNA): TGTGCCAGCAGCCTAACAGGACAGGTTAACTATGGCTACACCTTC.

This sequence joins TRBV4-1 and TRBJ2-3; 8 bases map to TRBD2. The CDR3 covers 17 residues. The germline V gene has CDR1 MGHRA and CDR2 YSYEKL. The trim removed 1 base at V and 6 bases at J, leaving 12 bases unmatched. The CDR3 protein is CASSQGPRLATQDTQYF. The CDR3 nucleotides read TGCGCCAGCAGCCAAGGTCCGAGACTAGCGACGCAGGATACGCAGTATTTT.